This T cell receptor beta chain was obtained from a study of T-cell memory formation after mild COVID-19. The table lists this clonotype with many counts. TCRdb re-derived calls from the 5' RACE reads in MiXCR, one entry per CDR3 protein. This table holds roughly 130,000 distinct CDR3 sequences, 5% to 6.5% found once. V lost 0 bases and J 6 bases, leaving 9 bases between the germline ends. In germline, CDR1 is SGHRS, CDR2 YFSETQ. The CDR3 consists of 13 residues. The material sequenced was PBMCs or a T cell subset sorted from them (not recorded which). This receptor was identified in an adult woman who had mild COVID-19 (a few samples of this study predate the infection). Cell type and time point are not known. The chain is built from TRBV5-1 and TRBJ1-2; D uncertain. Here the CDR3 reads CASSLGDKNGYTF. The CDR3 coding sequence is TGCGCCAGCAGCTTGGGAGACAAAAATGGCTACACCTTC.